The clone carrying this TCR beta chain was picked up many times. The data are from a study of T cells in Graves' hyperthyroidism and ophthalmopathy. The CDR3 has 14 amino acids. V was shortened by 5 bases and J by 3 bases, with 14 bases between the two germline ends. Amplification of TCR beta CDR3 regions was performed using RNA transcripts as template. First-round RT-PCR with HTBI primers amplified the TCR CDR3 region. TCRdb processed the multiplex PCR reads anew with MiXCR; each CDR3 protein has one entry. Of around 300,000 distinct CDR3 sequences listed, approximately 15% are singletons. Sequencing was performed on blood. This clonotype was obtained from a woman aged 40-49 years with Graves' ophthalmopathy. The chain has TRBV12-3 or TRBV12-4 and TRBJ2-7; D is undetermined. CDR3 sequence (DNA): TGTGCCAGCAGTAACGACCAGGAGTTCTACGAGCAGTACTTC. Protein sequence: CASSNDQEFYEQYF.